This T cell receptor beta chain was sequenced during a study of OX40 agonist ivuxolimab in advanced cancers. Study-level background: Patients were dosed intravenously with ivuxolimab at 0.01 to 10 mg/kg every 2 weeks. Each dose-escalation patient presented with hepatocellular carcinoma, melanoma, renal cell or head and neck cancer. General study points: CD8+ T cells showed, on average, more clonal expansion than CD4+ cells.

Patients had blood sampled at baseline and again on cycle 4 day 1 and cycle 7 day 1. Only in-frame clones appear in the TCRdb table, and some are missing; sequencing was by immunoSEQ multiplex PCR. The data hold about 88,000 clones, with more than 80% observed a single time. The CDR3 sequence is 17 residues long. Per germline, CDR1 ENHRY and CDR2 SYGVKD. The junction had 14 bases not matched to a gene; V was cut back by 10 bases and J by 1 base. To note about this clone: Its antigen is unidentified.

This sample comprised CD4+ or CD8+ T cells sorted from blood, obtained in a trial of the OX40 agonist ivuxolimab. This chain uses TRBV10-3 with TRBJ2-2; 8 bases agree with TRBD1. The source of this sequence is an adult with an advanced solid tumor such as melanoma, head and neck, liver or kidney cancer. This CDR3 is CASYRDRRYKNTGELFF. DNA for the CDR3: TGTGCCAGCTACAGGGACAGGCGATACAAGAACACCGGGGAGCTGTTTTTT.